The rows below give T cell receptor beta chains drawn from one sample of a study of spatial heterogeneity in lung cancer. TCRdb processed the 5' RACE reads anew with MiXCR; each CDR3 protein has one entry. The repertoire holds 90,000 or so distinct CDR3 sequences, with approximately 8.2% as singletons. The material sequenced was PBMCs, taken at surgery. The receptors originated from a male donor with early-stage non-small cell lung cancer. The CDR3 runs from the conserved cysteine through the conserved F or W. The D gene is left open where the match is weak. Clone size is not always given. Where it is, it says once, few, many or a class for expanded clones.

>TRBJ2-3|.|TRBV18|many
CASSPGVTDTQYF
TGTGCCAGCTCACCAGGGGTAACAGATACGCAGTATTTT
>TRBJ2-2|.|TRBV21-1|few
CASIEAANTGELFF
TGTGCCAGCATCGAAGCAGCGAACACCGGGGAGCTGTTTTTT
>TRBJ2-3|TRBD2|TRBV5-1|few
CASSSSGDTDTQYF
TGCGCCAGCAGCTCTAGCGGGGACACAGATACGCAGTATTTT
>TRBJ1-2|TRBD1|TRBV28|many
CASSLRQGGRGYTF
TGTGCCAGCAGTTTGAGACAGGGGGGACGTGGCTACACCTTC
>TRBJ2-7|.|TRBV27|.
CASSRGVGEQYF
TGTGCCAGCAGCCGAGGCGTCGGCGAGCAGTACTTC
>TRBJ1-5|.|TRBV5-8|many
CASSSDGYQPQHF
TGTGCCAGCAGCTCGGACGGTTATCAGCCCCAGCATTTT
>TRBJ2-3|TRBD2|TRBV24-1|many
CATSDPLAEYTDTQYF
TGTGCCACCAGTGACCCCCTAGCGGAGTACACAGATACGCAGTATTTT
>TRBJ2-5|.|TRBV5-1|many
CASSLDPQGQETQYF
TGCGCCAGCAGCTTGGACCCGCAGGGCCAAGAGACCCAGTACTTC
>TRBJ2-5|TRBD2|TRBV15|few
CATVAGGPGETQYF
TGTGCCACCGTAGCGGGAGGGCCCGGAGAGACCCAGTACTTC
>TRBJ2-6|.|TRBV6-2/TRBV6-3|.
CASSSNTNSGANVLTF
TGTGCCAGCAGTTCCAACACCAACTCTGGGGCCAACGTCCTGACTTTC
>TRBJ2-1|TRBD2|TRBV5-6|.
CASSFGLAGYNEQFF
TGTGCCAGCAGCTTCGGGCTAGCGGGGTACAATGAGCAGTTCTTC
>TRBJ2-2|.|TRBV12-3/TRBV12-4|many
CASSNRGAGELFF
TGTGCCAGCAGTAATAGGGGGGCCGGGGAGCTGTTTTTT
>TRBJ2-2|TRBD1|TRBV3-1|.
CASSTNRGDTGELFF
TGTGCCAGCAGCACAAACAGGGGGGACACCGGGGAGCTGTTTTTT
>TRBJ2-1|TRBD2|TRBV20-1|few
CSARESGGGYNEQFF
TGCAGTGCTAGGGAAAGCGGGGGGGGCTACAATGAGCAGTTCTTC
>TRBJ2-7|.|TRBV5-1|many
CASSLAIHSYEQYF
TGCGCCAGCAGCTTGGCCATACACTCCTACGAGCAGTACTTC
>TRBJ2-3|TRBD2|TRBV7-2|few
CASSSHRPGGALDTQYF
TGTGCCAGCAGCTCCCACCGTCCCGGGGGGGCCCTTGATACGCAGTATTTT
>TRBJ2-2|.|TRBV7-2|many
CASSLFVAVSYWGTGELFF
TGTGCCAGCAGCTTATTTGTGGCAGTTAGTTATTGGGGAACCGGGGAGCTGTTTTTT
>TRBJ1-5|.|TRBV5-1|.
CASSLSPGYNQPQHF
TGCGCCAGCAGCTTGTCTCCTGGATACAATCAGCCCCAGCATTTT
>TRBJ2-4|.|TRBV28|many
CASSSVDTIQYF
TGTGCCAGCAGCTCCGTCGACACCATTCAGTACTTC
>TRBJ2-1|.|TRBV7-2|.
CASSFAGPTYNEQFF
TGTGCCAGCAGCTTCGCCGGGCCCACGTACAATGAGCAGTTCTTC
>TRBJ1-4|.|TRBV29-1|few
CSVANVGNEKLFF
TGCAGCGTTGCGAACGTGGGGAATGAAAAACTGTTTTTT
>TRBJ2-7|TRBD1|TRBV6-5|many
CASSSGRDSFYEQYF
TGTGCCAGCAGTTCGGGTAGGGACAGTTTCTACGAGCAGTACTTC
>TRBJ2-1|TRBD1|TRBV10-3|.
CAISESARGIGEQFF
TGTGCCATCAGTGAGAGCGCCAGGGGGATCGGTGAGCAGTTCTTC
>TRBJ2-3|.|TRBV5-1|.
CASSDGSTQYF
TGCGCCAGCAGCGACGGGAGTACGCAGTATTTT
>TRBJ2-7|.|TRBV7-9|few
CASSLGVFDEQYF
TGTGCCAGCAGCTTGGGGGTCTTCGACGAGCAGTACTTC
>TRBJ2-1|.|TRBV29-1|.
CSAEHNEQFF
TGCAGCGCGGAGCACAATGAGCAGTTCTTC
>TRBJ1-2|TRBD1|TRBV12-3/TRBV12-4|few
CASSPTGGEYGYTF
TGTGCCAGCAGCCCGACAGGGGGCGAGTATGGCTACACCTTC
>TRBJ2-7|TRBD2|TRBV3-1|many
CASRPGLANPHF
TGTGCCAGCAGACCAGGACTAGCGAATCCGCACTTC
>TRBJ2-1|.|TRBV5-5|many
CASSKYNEQFF
TGTGCCAGCAGCAAGTACAATGAGCAGTTCTTC
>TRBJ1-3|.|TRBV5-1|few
CASSLEGSPGNTIYF
TGCGCCAGCAGCTTGGAGGGGAGCCCTGGAAACACCATATATTTT
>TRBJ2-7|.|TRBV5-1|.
CASSLGLASGYEQYF
TGCGCCAGCAGCTTGGGGTTGGCCAGCGGATACGAGCAGTACTTC
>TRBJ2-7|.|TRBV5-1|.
CASSLEAAYEQYF
TGCGCCAGCAGCCTTGAGGCCGCCTACGAGCAGTACTTC
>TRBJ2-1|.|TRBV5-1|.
CASSVGTGDNEQFF
TGCGCCAGCAGCGTGGGGACGGGGGACAATGAGCAGTTCTTC
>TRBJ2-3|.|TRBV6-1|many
CASSLDSTDTQYF
TGTGCCAGCAGTTTAGACTCCACAGATACGCAGTATTTT
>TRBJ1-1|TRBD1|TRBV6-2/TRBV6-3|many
CASSPQGGTEAFF
TGTGCCAGCAGCCCCCAGGGGGGGACTGAAGCTTTCTTT
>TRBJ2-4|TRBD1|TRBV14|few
CASSQERKTGVKNIQYF
TGTGCCAGCAGCCAAGAACGTAAAACAGGGGTTAAAAACATTCAGTACTTC
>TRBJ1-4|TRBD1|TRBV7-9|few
CASSLPGQNEKLFF
TGTGCCAGCAGCTTACCGGGACAGAATGAAAAACTGTTTTTT
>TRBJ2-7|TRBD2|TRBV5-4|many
CASGAGGPSEQYF
TGTGCCAGCGGAGCGGGAGGACCCTCCGAGCAGTACTTC
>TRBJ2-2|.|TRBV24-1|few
CATRGAGELFF
TGTGCCACCAGGGGGGCCGGGGAGCTGTTTTTT
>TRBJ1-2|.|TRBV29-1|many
CSVVVNYGYTF
TGCAGCGTTGTAGTTAACTATGGCTACACCTTC